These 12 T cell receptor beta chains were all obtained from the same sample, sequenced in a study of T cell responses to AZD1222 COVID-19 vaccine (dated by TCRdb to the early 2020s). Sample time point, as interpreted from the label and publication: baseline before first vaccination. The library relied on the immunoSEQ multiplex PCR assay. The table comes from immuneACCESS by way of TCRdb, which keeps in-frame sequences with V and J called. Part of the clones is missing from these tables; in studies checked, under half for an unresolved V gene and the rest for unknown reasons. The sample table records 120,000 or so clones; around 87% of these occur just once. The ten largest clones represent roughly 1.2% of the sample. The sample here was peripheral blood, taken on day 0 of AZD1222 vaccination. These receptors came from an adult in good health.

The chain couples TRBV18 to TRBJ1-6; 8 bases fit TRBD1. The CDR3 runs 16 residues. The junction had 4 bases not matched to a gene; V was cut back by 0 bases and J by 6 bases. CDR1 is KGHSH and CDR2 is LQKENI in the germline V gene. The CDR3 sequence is CASSPPVTGGNSPLHF. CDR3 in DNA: TGTGCCAGCTCACCACCGGTCACAGGGGGTAATTCACCCCTCCACTTT.

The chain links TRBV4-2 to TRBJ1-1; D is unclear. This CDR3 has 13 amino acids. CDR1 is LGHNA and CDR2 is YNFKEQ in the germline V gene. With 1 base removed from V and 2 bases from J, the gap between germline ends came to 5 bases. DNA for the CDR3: TGTGCCAGCAGCCAAGGGGGTAACACTGAAGCTTTCTTT. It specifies CASSQGGNTEAFF.

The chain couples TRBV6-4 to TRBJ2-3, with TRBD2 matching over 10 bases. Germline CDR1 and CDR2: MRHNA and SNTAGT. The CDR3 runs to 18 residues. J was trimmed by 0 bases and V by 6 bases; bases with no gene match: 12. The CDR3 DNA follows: TGTGCCAGCAGCGAGGCTTCTAGCGGGGGCCCTAGCACAGATACGCAGTATTTT. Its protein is CASSEASSGGPSTDTQYF.

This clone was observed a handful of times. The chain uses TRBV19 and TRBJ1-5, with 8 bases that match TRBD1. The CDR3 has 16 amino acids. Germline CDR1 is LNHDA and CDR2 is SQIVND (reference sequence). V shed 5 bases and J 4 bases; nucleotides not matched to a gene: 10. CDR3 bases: TGTGCCAGTAGTTCCCAGGGGGCGGGGGGGAATCAGCCCCAGCATTTT. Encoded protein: CASSSQGAGGNQPQHF. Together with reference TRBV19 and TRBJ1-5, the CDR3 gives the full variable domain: DGGITQSPKYLFRKEGQNVTLSCEQNLNHDAMYWYRQDPGQGLRLIYYSQIVNDFQKGDIAEGYSVSREKKESFPLTVTSAQKNPTAFYLCASSSQGAGGNQPQHFGDGTRLSIL.

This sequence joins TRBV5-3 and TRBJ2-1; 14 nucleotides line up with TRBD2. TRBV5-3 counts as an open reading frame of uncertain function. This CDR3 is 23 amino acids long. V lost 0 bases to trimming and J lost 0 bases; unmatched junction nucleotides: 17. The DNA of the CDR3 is TGTGCCAGAAGCTTGGTACGCGGGACGCCGGGACTAGCGGGGGAAAGCTCCTACAATGAGCAGTTCTTC. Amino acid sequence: CARSLVRGTPGLAGESSYNEQFF.

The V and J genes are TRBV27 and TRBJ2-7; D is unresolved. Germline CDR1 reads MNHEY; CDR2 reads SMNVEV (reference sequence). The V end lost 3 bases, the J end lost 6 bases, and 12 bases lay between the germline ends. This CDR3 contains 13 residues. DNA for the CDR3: TGTGCCAGCAGTTTTGGGTTGGGTGGCGAGCAGTACTTC. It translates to CASSFGLGGEQYF.

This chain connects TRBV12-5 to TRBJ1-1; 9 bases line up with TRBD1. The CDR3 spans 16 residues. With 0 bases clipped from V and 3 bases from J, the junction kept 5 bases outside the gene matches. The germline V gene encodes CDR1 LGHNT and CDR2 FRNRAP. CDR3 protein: CASGLVPGQGHTEAFF. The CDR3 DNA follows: TGTGCTAGTGGTTTGGTACCGGGACAGGGTCACACTGAAGCTTTCTTT.

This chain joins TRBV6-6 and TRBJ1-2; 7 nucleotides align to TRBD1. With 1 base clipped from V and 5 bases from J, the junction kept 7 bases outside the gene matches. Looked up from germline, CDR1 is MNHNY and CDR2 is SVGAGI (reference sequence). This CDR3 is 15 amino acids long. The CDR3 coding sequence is TGTGCCAGCAGTTACTTAGACAGGGTGGGTTATGGCTACACCTTC. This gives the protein CASSYLDRVGYGYTF.

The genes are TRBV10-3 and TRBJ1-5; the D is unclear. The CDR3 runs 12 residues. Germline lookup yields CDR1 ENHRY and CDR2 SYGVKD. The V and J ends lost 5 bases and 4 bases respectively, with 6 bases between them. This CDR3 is CAISTQNQPQHF. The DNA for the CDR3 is TGTGCCATCAGTACTCAGAATCAGCCCCAGCATTTT.

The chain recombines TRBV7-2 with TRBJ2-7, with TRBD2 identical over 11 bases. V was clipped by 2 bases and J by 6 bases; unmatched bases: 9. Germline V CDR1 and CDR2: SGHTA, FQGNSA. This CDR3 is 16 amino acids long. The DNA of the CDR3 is TGTGCCAGCAGCTTAATGGGGCTAGCGGGGGGTGGCGAGCAGTACTTC. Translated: CASSLMGLAGGGEQYF.

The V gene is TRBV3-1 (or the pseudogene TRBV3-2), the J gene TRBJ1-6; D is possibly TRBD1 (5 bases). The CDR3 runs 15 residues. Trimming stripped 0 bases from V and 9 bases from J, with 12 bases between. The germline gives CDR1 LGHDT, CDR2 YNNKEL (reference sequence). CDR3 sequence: CASSQEDGTSSPLHF. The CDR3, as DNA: TGTGCCAGCAGCCAAGAAGACGGGACGAGTTCACCCCTCCACTTT.

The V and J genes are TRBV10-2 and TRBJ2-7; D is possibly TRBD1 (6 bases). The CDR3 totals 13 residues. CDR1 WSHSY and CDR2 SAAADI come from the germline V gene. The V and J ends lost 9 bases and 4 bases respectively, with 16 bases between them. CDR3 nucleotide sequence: TGCGCCAGTACGGACAGCTCGAGATACGAGCAGTACTTC. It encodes CASTDSSRYEQYF.